These 7 T cell receptor beta chains share one sample of origin, sequenced in a study of blood T cell repertoires in COVID-19. Here immunoSEQ multiplex PCR was the method, and the copy in TCRdb shows in-frame clones only, minus some. The sample shows about 200,000 clones, approximately 86% of them seen only once. The specimen was PBMCs or T cells enriched from blood (not recorded which). Source of these receptors: a woman aged 40 to 49 with acute COVID-19.

In this sample, this clone turned up a few times. The chain employs TRBV13 and TRBJ2-1; 10 bases are shared with TRBD2. The V gene end was trimmed by 5 bases and the J gene end by 7 bases; junction bases not matched to a gene: 5. The CDR3 sequence is 14 residues long. Germline assignment: CDR1 PRHDT and CDR2 FYEKMQ (reference sequence). The CDR3 loop is CASSIAGGRNEQFF. CDR3 DNA sequence: TGTGCCAGCAGCATAGCGGGAGGCCGAAATGAGCAGTTCTTC.

The gene calls are TRBV6-5 and TRBJ2-7; 10 nucleotides match TRBD1. Germline assignment: CDR1 MNHEY and CDR2 SVGAGI. The CDR3 runs to 14 residues. V shed 3 bases, J shed 2 bases, and the junction held 1 base outside the gene matches. As DNA, the CDR3 is TGTGCCAGCAGTTATGGACAGGGGGCCTACGAGCAGTACTTC. Translating it yields CASSYGQGAYEQYF.

This chain joins TRBV5-1 and TRBJ2-1; 14 positions match TRBD2. Trimming cost V 6 bases and J 3 bases; bases outside gene matches: 11. Germline V gene sequence: CDR1 SGHRS, CDR2 YFSETQ. This CDR3 has 18 residues. The CDR3 coding sequence is TGCGCCAGCAACAGTGAGGGACTAGCGGGAGTCGGCTACAATGAGCAGTTCTTC. Its protein product is CASNSEGLAGVGYNEQFF.

This clone appeared many times. J is TRBJ1-2 and V is TRBV19, with 9 nucleotides matching TRBD1. CDR3 length: 15 amino acids. Germline V gives CDR1 LNHDA, CDR2 SQIVND (reference sequence). Trimming at V came to 7 bases and at J to 3 bases, leaving 9 bases not matched to a gene. The CDR3 spells CASTDSGTGYYGYTF. The CDR3 bases are TGTGCCAGTACGGATAGTGGGACAGGGTACTATGGCTACACCTTC.

The rearrangement joins TRBV24-1 to TRBJ1-1; 7 positions match TRBD1. Germline CDR1 and CDR2: KGHDR and SFDVKD. Trimming took 9 bases from V and 2 from J; bases not matched to a gene: 5. CDR3 length: 13 residues. Here the CDR3 DNA reads TGTGCCACCGCCGGGACAGCAAACACTGAAGCTTTCTTT. The encoded protein is CATAGTANTEAFF.

The chain carries TRBV19 and TRBJ2-3, with D tentatively TRBD1 (6 bases). Trimming cost V 4 bases and J 4 bases, with 15 bases left between them. CDR1 and CDR2 from the germline V gene are LNHDA and SQIVND (reference sequence). This CDR3 spans 15 amino acids. This chain's CDR3 is CASSSYRDGSDTQYF. The CDR3 DNA follows: TGTGCCAGTAGTAGCTACAGGGACGGCTCAGATACGCAGTATTTT.

The chain links TRBV27 to TRBJ1-1; unclear D gene. In germline, CDR1 is MNHEY, CDR2 SMNVEV (reference sequence). V was clipped by 6 bases and J by 1 base, with 18 bases between them. The CDR3 loop spans 16 amino acids. The CDR3 here is CASRSPTAVRNTEAFF. DNA for the CDR3: TGTGCCAGCAGGAGTCCAACTGCCGTACGGAACACTGAAGCTTTCTTT.